This T cell receptor (beta chain) was recorded in a study of monozygotic twins with inflammatory bowel disease. Study results and limitations: Patient repertoires may have gained variability from differing immunosuppressive treatments. Healthy twins showed more clonotype sharing with others than IBD patients, especially patients with disease activity. Repertoire similarity was not found to differ between concordant and discordant twins, possibly from limited power.

The CDR3 has 12 residues. For both chains, the TCRalpha and TCRbeta cDNA went through two nested PCRs of roughly 15 and 9 cycles. One entry per CDR3 protein, without DNA, is what TCRdb gives after re-calling the 5' RACE reads. The sample has 400,000 to 500,000 distinct CDR3 sequences. Turning to this clonotype: Its antigen remains unknown.

Sequences were obtained from blood. The rearrangement joins TRBV12-3 or TRBV12-4 to TRBJ1-1; TCRdb outputs TRBD1, but without DNA this stays unchecked. The source is a human donor with ulcerative colitis or Crohn's disease, or a healthy co-twin of an affected twin (not recorded which). This chain's CDR3 is CASSPEGVEAFF.